These T cell receptor beta chains were read from a single sample in a study of shared clonotypes between healthy human individuals. This table comes from immunoSEQ multiplex PCR, and its TCRdb copy is limited to in-frame clones, with some not included. The table includes about 1.1 million clones, around three quarters detected once. The sample consisted of memory CD4+ T cells from PBMCs. The origin of the receptors is a man aged 18 to 35 in good health. Some clones in this sample may be carry-over from other donors' samples. The CDR3 runs from the conserved cysteine through the conserved F or W. D genes are given only for firm matches. Size values are once, few and many counts, or a class for expanded clones, and some rows have none.

j_gene: TRBJ2-3; len: 16; v_gene: TRBV28; d_gene: TRBD1; abundance: -; CDR3nt: TGTGCCAGCACAAAACCACGGGACAGGTACACAGATACGCAGTATTTT; CDR3aa: CASTKPRDRYTDTQYF
j_gene: TRBJ2-5; len: 14; v_gene: TRBV28; d_gene: TRBD1; abundance: once; CDR3nt: TGTGCCAGCAGTCTGGACAGGAACCAAGAGACCCAGTACTTC; CDR3aa: CASSLDRNQETQYF
j_gene: TRBJ1-5; len: 14; v_gene: TRBV28; d_gene: -; abundance: -; CDR3nt: TGTGCCAGCAGTTTGGGGCAGGGCGATCAGCCCCAGCATTTT; CDR3aa: CASSLGQGDQPQHF
j_gene: TRBJ2-1; len: 16; v_gene: TRBV29-1; d_gene: TRBD2; abundance: -; CDR3nt: TGCAGCGTTCTCCCCCAACTAGCGGGAGCGTACAATGAGCAGTTCTTC; CDR3aa: CSVLPQLAGAYNEQFF
j_gene: TRBJ1-2; len: 14; v_gene: TRBV2; d_gene: -; abundance: -; CDR3nt: TGTGCCAGCAGTGAATGGGCGGCAGATTATGGCTACACCTTC; CDR3aa: CASSEWAADYGYTF
j_gene: TRBJ2-5; len: 14; v_gene: TRBV5-6; d_gene: -; abundance: once; CDR3nt: TGTGCCAGCAGCTTGGCCCAGGGTGAAGAGACCCAGTACTTC; CDR3aa: CASSLAQGEETQYF
j_gene: TRBJ2-1; len: 13; v_gene: TRBV19; d_gene: -; abundance: -; CDR3nt: TGTGCCAGTAGCCCCATGCTTCAGGATGAGCAGTTCTTC; CDR3aa: CASSPMLQDEQFF
j_gene: TRBJ1-5; len: 18; v_gene: TRBV6-4; d_gene: -; abundance: -; CDR3nt: TGTGCCACCCTGCCCGCAGGACTTACAGGGACGCCCAATCAGCCCCAGCATTTT; CDR3aa: CATLPAGLTGTPNQPQHF
j_gene: TRBJ1-3; len: 16; v_gene: TRBV30; d_gene: -; abundance: -; CDR3nt: TGTGCCTGGGCACCGCTTAAAGGGGGCTCTGGAAACACCATATATTTT; CDR3aa: CAWAPLKGGSGNTIYF
j_gene: TRBJ1-3; len: 16; v_gene: TRBV4-1; d_gene: -; abundance: -; CDR3nt: TGCGCCAGCAGCCAGCCGGGACGGGCCTCTGGAAACACCATATATTTT; CDR3aa: CASSQPGRASGNTIYF
j_gene: TRBJ2-1; len: 15; v_gene: TRBV4-1; d_gene: -; abundance: -; CDR3nt: TGCGCCAGCAGCCACTCAGGGGGGTCCTACAATGAGCAGTTCTTC; CDR3aa: CASSHSGGSYNEQFF
j_gene: TRBJ2-7; len: 15; v_gene: TRBV11-3; d_gene: TRBD2; abundance: few; CDR3nt: TGTGCCAGCAGCTTAGGGGGGACTAGCGGCTACGAGCAGTACTTC; CDR3aa: CASSLGGTSGYEQYF
j_gene: TRBJ2-3; len: 16; v_gene: TRBV11-3; d_gene: TRBD2; abundance: -; CDR3nt: TGTGCCAGCAGCTTAGACGGCGGGAGAGGGGCAGATACGCAGTATTTT; CDR3aa: CASSLDGGRGADTQYF
j_gene: TRBJ1-2; len: 14; v_gene: TRBV6-1; d_gene: -; abundance: few; CDR3nt: TGTGCCAGCAGTGAAATTACGGGGGCAGGTGGCTACACCTTC; CDR3aa: CASSEITGAGGYTF
j_gene: TRBJ2-2; len: 14; v_gene: TRBV13; d_gene: -; abundance: -; CDR3nt: TGTGCCAGCAGCTTAGTGGGGAGGACCGGGGAGCTGTTTTTT; CDR3aa: CASSLVGRTGELFF
j_gene: TRBJ1-3; len: 16; v_gene: TRBV9; d_gene: -; abundance: -; CDR3nt: TGTGCCAGCAGCGTAGTGCCTGATTTCTCTGGAAACACCATATATTTT; CDR3aa: CASSVVPDFSGNTIYF
j_gene: TRBJ1-5; len: 13; v_gene: TRBV16; d_gene: TRBD1; abundance: -; CDR3nt: TGTGCCAGCAGCAGGACAGGTGAACAGCCCCAGCATTTT; CDR3aa: CASSRTGEQPQHF
j_gene: TRBJ2-7; len: 11; v_gene: TRBV20-1; d_gene: -; abundance: -; CDR3nt: TGCAGTGCTGGGACATACTACGAGCAGTACTTC; CDR3aa: CSAGTYYEQYF
j_gene: TRBJ2-5; len: 15; v_gene: TRBV5-1; d_gene: -; abundance: -; CDR3nt: TGCGCCAGCAGCTTGTTGGCAGGGTACCAAGAGACCCAGTACTTC; CDR3aa: CASSLLAGYQETQYF
j_gene: TRBJ2-3; len: 13; v_gene: TRBV9; d_gene: -; abundance: -; CDR3nt: TGTGCCAGCAGCCTCCACGGGGCAGATACGCAGTATTTT; CDR3aa: CASSLHGADTQYF
j_gene: TRBJ2-7; len: 16; v_gene: TRBV5-4; d_gene: TRBD2; abundance: -; CDR3nt: TGTGCCAGCAGCTCCGGCGACGGGAGGAGCTCCTACGAGCAGTACTTC; CDR3aa: CASSSGDGRSSYEQYF
j_gene: TRBJ2-1; len: 15; v_gene: TRBV7-2; d_gene: TRBD1; abundance: -; CDR3nt: TGTGCCAGCAGCATGGGACAGGCAGTATACAATGAGCAGTTCTTC; CDR3aa: CASSMGQAVYNEQFF
j_gene: TRBJ1-2; len: 14; v_gene: TRBV6-5; d_gene: TRBD1; abundance: -; CDR3nt: TGTGCCAGCAGTTACCTGGACAGGGTAGATGGCTACACCTTC; CDR3aa: CASSYLDRVDGYTF
j_gene: TRBJ1-1; len: 13; v_gene: TRBV7-2; d_gene: -; abundance: -; CDR3nt: TGTGCCAGCAGTCGGGACGGTGGCACTGAAGCTTTCTTT; CDR3aa: CASSRDGGTEAFF
j_gene: TRBJ2-1; len: 13; v_gene: TRBV5-1; d_gene: -; abundance: -; CDR3nt: TGCGCCAGCAGCTTGGACTACTACAATGAGCAGTTCTTC; CDR3aa: CASSLDYYNEQFF
j_gene: TRBJ2-6; len: 18; v_gene: TRBV5-1; d_gene: TRBD1; abundance: -; CDR3nt: TGCGCCAGCAGCTTGGCGGGACAGGGGTTTTCTGGGGCCAACGTCCTGACTTTC; CDR3aa: CASSLAGQGFSGANVLTF
j_gene: TRBJ2-1; len: 13; v_gene: TRBV7-9; d_gene: -; abundance: -; CDR3nt: TGCGCCAGCAGCTTGGTTAGCGATTCTGAGCAGTTCTTC; CDR3aa: CASSLVSDSEQFF
j_gene: TRBJ2-1; len: 14; v_gene: TRBV11-2; d_gene: -; abundance: -; CDR3nt: TGTGCCAGCAGCTTAGGACAGAAGTACAATGAGCAGTTCTTC; CDR3aa: CASSLGQKYNEQFF
j_gene: TRBJ2-3; len: 14; v_gene: TRBV11-3; d_gene: -; abundance: -; CDR3nt: TGTGCCAGCAGCTTAGACGGGAGTACAGATACGCAGTATTTT; CDR3aa: CASSLDGSTDTQYF
j_gene: TRBJ1-2; len: 13; v_gene: TRBV6-1; d_gene: -; abundance: -; CDR3nt: TGTGCCAGCAGGATTCAGGATGGGTATGGCTACACCTTC; CDR3aa: CASRIQDGYGYTF